Shown below are 22 T cell receptor beta chains from a single sample sequenced in a study of PD-L1 blockade in urothelial cancer (dated by TCRdb to the late 2010s). The label giving this sample's time point can be read as: peripheral blood 6 weeks after treatment start. To prepare the library, the immunoSEQ multiplex PCR assay was applied. As stored in TCRdb, this immuneACCESS dataset retains in-frame rearrangements with V and J assigned. A fraction of the clones does not appear; measured against another copy, unresolved V genes explain less than half of the discrepancy, and the remainder lacks a known reason. The table for this sample lists around 40,000 clones; 86% of them were counted only once. Roughly 24% of the sample comes from the top ten. Sequenced material: PBMCs, taken around atezolizumab (anti-PD-L1) treatment. All receptors come from a man in his 60s with urothelial cancer.

The genes are TRBV30 and TRBJ1-5; D not certain. Germline V gives CDR1 GTSNPN, CDR2 SVGIG (reference sequence). V was pared by 0 bases and J by 3 bases, with 9 bases between. The CDR3 runs to 14 residues. DNA of the CDR3: TGTGCCTGGAGTGTTGGCGGAGCCAATCAGCCCCAGCATTTT. Amino acids: CAWSVGGANQPQHF.

The CDR3: CASSLMGTVSYEQYF. Here the CDR3 DNA reads TGTGCCAGCAGCTTAATGGGGACAGTCTCCTACGAGCAGTACTTC. The rearrangement joins TRBV7-6 to TRBJ2-7, with 7 bases identical to TRBD1. The CDR3 extends over 15 amino acids. Germline V lookup: CDR1 SGHVS, CDR2 FNYEAQ. Germline trimming cut 2 bases from V and 0 bases from J; bases unmatched to any gene: 4.

V gene TRBV7-9 combines with J gene TRBJ1-6; maybe TRBD1 (6 bases). This CDR3 is built from 15 residues. Trimming left V 6 bases short and J 10 bases short, with 19 bases between. The germline CDR1 and CDR2 sequences are SEHNR and FQNEAQ (reference sequence). CDR3 loop: CASSTTGGKGSPLHF. The CDR3 DNA follows: TGTGCCAGCAGTACCACGGGGGGCAAGGGATCACCCCTCCACTTT.

This clone was observed once. CDR3 DNA: TGTGCCAGCAGCTTGGGACCGACTGAAACCTACGAGCAGTACTTC. It encodes CASSLGPTETYEQYF. The V gene is TRBV5-6, the J gene TRBJ2-7; D not certain. Per the germline V gene, CDR1 is SGHDT and CDR2 is YYEEEE. Trimming stripped 0 bases from V and 2 bases from J, with 12 bases between. The CDR3 length is 15 residues.

The chain joins TRBV5-8 to TRBJ1-3, with TRBD1 matching 9 bases. The V segment lost 4 bases and the J segment 5 bases; nucleotides outside the gene matches: 7. The V gene's germline CDR1 is SGHTS and CDR2 YDEGEE. The CDR3 contains 15 residues. DNA for the CDR3: TGTGCCAGCAGCCGGGACAGGGATTCTAGAAACACCATATATTTT. Translating it yields CASSRDRDSRNTIYF. Drawing the rest from reference TRBV5-8 and TRBJ1-3, the complete variable domain is EAGVTQSPTHLIKTRGQQATLRCSPISGHTSVYWYQQALGLGLQFLLWYDEGEERNRGNFPPRFSGRQFPNYSSELNVNALELEDSALYLCASSRDRDSRNTIYFGEGSWLTVV.

The rearrangement links TRBV25-1 to TRBJ1-2; D is uncertain. The germline V and J ends were trimmed by 6 bases and 6 bases, with 14 bases remaining between them. CDR1 and CDR2 from the germline V gene are MGHDK and SYGVNS. CDR3 length: 13 amino acids. The CDR3 DNA reads as TGTGCCAGCAGCGATCATCTTTTAGATGGCTACACCTTC. This encodes CASSDHLLDGYTF.

This clone appeared a few times. CDR3 protein: CAITPGRERTEAFF. CDR3 sequence (DNA): TGTGCCATCACCCCCGGACGGGAAAGGACTGAAGCTTTCTTT. This chain joins TRBV10-3 and TRBJ1-1, with D uncertain. In germline, CDR1 is ENHRY, CDR2 SYGVKD. The CDR3 runs 14 residues. V lost 7 bases and J lost 5, with 17 bases in between.

CDR3 nucleotides: TGTGCCAGCACCCAGGGGGAGAAAGCAAATGGCTACACCTTC. Protein sequence: CASTQGEKANGYTF. This rearrangement joins TRBV7-3 to TRBJ1-2; TRBD1 matches at 7 bases. CDR3 length equals 14 residues. CDR1 SGHTA and CDR2 FQGTGA come from the germline V gene. V shed 7 bases and J 6 bases; nucleotides not matched to a gene: 11.

The chain is built from TRBV10-1 and TRBJ2-1, with TRBD2 identical over 7 bases. The V and J ends lost 3 bases and 8 bases, in that order; junction bases with no gene match: 13. Germline loops: CDR1 WNHNN, CDR2 SYGVQD (reference sequence). There are 16 residues in the CDR3. CDR3 loop: CASSDPTSPGGYEQFF. The DNA of the CDR3 is TGCGCCAGCAGTGACCCGACTAGCCCGGGAGGTTATGAGCAGTTCTTC.

J is TRBJ2-3 and V is TRBV30; weak D call: TRBD1 (6 bases). CDR3 length: 11 residues. Per the germline V gene, CDR1 is GTSNPN and CDR2 is SVGIG (reference sequence). In DNA form, the CDR3 reads TGTGCTCATCAGGGGCGGGATACGCAGTATTTT. This gives the protein CAHQGRDTQYF.

As for this clone: An end of the junction does not agree with germline; a read error may underlie this. The chain carries TRBV5-1 and TRBJ2-5; 7 bases match TRBD2. This CDR3 contains 16 residues. Germline lookup yields CDR1 SGHRS and CDR2 YFSETQ. This CDR3 reads CASRLDGGSFEETQYF. The CDR3 nucleotides read TGCGCCAGCAGATTGGATGGCGGGAGCTTCGAAGAGACCCAGTACTTC. Using reference TRBV5-1 and TRBJ2-5 for the parts outside the CDR3, the full variable domain is KAGVTQTPRYLIKTRGQQVTLSCSPISGHRSVSWYQQTPGQGLQFLFEYFSETQRNKGNFPGRFSGRQFSNSRSEMNVSTLELGDSALYLCASRLDGGSFEETQYFGPGTRLLVL.

The V and J genes are TRBV7-9 and TRBJ1-1; TRBD1 agrees at 8 bases. This CDR3 has 17 amino acids. CDR1 SEHNR and CDR2 FQNEAQ come from the germline V gene (reference sequence). V dropped 1 base and J dropped 1; count of bases not matched to a gene: 8. The CDR3 DNA reads as TGTGCCAGCAGCTTAGGGGGACAGGAGAGTAGGAACACTGAAGCTTTCTTT. This sequence encodes CASSLGGQESRNTEAFF.

V and J are TRBV19 and TRBJ2-7, with D tentatively TRBD2 (6 bases). The length of the CDR3 is 14 residues. In germline, CDR1 is LNHDA, CDR2 SQIVND (reference sequence). V shed 6 bases and J shed 3 bases, with 15 bases lying between them. The CDR3 nucleotides read TGTGCCAGTAGCCCCCGGGACTCGGGCTACGAGCAGTACTTC. Protein product: CASSPRDSGYEQYF.

The chain uses TRBV6-5 and TRBJ2-7, with a tentative D call TRBD2 (6 bases). The V end lost 3 bases, the J end lost 3 bases, and 15 bases lay between the germline ends. The CDR3 spans 15 residues. Germline CDR1 is MNHEY and CDR2 is SVGAGI. CDR3 sequence (DNA): TGTGCCAGCAGTTATGTCGGGACTGGTGTCTACGAGCAGTACTTC. Translated, it gives CASSYVGTGVYEQYF.

The chain employs TRBV30 and TRBJ2-7; 7 bases are shared with TRBD1. J was trimmed by 4 bases and V by 1 base; bases with no gene match: 10. Germline values: CDR1 GTSNPN, CDR2 SVGIG (reference sequence). CDR3 length equals 15 residues. CDR3 in amino acids: CAWSARQGLRYEQYF. CDR3 nucleotides: TGTGCCTGGAGTGCCCGACAGGGCCTAAGGTACGAGCAGTACTTC.

The chain uses TRBV9 and TRBJ2-5; 10 bases line up with TRBD2. Per the germline V gene, CDR1 is SGDLS and CDR2 is YYNGEE. J lost 2 bases, V lost 4 bases, and 5 bases had no gene match. This CDR3 has 15 residues. The CDR3 DNA reads TGTGCCAGCAGCACCCGGACTAGCGGACAAGAGACCCAGTACTTC. Its translation: CASSTRTSGQETQYF. Full variable domain (missing parts from reference TRBV9 and TRBJ2-5): DSGVTQTPKHLITATGQRVTLRCSPRSGDLSVYWYQQSLDQGLQFLIQYYNGEERAKGNILERFSAQQFPDLHSELNLSSLELGDSALYFCASSTRTSGQETQYFGPGTRLLVL.

This clone occurred a few times. This chain links TRBV6-5 with TRBJ2-7; D possibly corresponds to TRBD2 (6 bases). CDR1 is MNHEY and CDR2 is SVGAGI in the germline V gene. The CDR3 runs 16 residues. Trimming pared 2 bases from V and 5 bases from J, leaving 19 bases between. CDR3 amino acids: CASSYTTSWERNEQYF. DNA for the CDR3: TGTGCCAGCAGTTACACAACTAGCTGGGAGAGAAACGAGCAGTACTTC.

The genes are TRBV6-1 and TRBJ1-6; no clear D gene. The CDR3 is 13 residues long. V lost 6 bases to trimming and J lost 7 bases, with 10 bases between them. From germline, CDR1 is MNHNS and CDR2 SASEGT. The CDR3 loop reads CASREGLNSPLHF. The CDR3 DNA reads as TGTGCCAGCAGGGAGGGTCTGAATTCACCCCTCCACTTT.

V and J are TRBV5-1 and TRBJ1-2; the match to TRBD1 covers 7 bases. Germline loops: CDR1 SGHRS, CDR2 YFSETQ. This CDR3 comprises 18 residues. Trimming took 0 bases from V and 2 from J; bases not matched to a gene: 13. In DNA, the CDR3 is TGCGCCAGCAGCTTGGACCTGATACCGACAGGGACAAACTATGGCTACACCTTC. It specifies CASSLDLIPTGTNYGYTF.

DNA for the CDR3: TGTGCCAGCAGTGAGACAGGGGGAAATGAAAAACTGTTTTTT. This codes for CASSETGGNEKLFF. The chain links TRBV6-6 to TRBJ1-4; 9 nucleotides match TRBD1. V shed 5 bases and J 5 bases; nucleotides not matched to a gene: 3. This CDR3 is built from 14 residues. The germline V gene has CDR1 MNHNY and CDR2 SVGAGI (reference sequence).

The chain recombines TRBV5-4 with TRBJ1-2; D perhaps matches TRBD1 (5 bases). The CDR3 is made up of 13 amino acids. V lost 0 bases, J lost 7 bases, and 10 bases lay in between. Germline V lookup: CDR1 SGHNT, CDR2 YYREEE (reference sequence). CDR3 sequence (DNA): TGTGCCAGCAGCTTGGACGCCCAGGGTGGCTACACCTTC. This gives the protein CASSLDAQGGYTF.

The gene calls are TRBV18 and TRBJ1-4; D not resolved. The length of the CDR3 is 15 residues. Trimming left V 0 bases short and J 0 bases short, with 5 bases between. Germline V CDR1 and CDR2: KGHSH, LQKENI. For the CDR3, the DNA is TGTGCCAGCTCACCACCGGCAGCAACTAATGAAAAACTGTTTTTT. It translates to CASSPPAATNEKLFF.